The source of this T cell receptor beta chain is a study of OX40 agonist ivuxolimab in advanced cancers. Study information: Ivuxolimab doses were 0.01, 0.1, 0.3, 1.5, 3 or 10 mg/kg every 2 weeks. A male proportion of over 70% was recorded, with mean age around 55 years and range roughly 23 to 79.

The study's findings and limits: The authors did not determine the antigen specificity of the expanded peripheral T cells. Dose levels from 0.1 to 3.0 mg/kg saw CD4+ and CD8+ blood T cells expand clonally by week 6.

Points on this clone: Antigen unknown.

The germline V gene encodes CDR1 SGHRS and CDR2 YFSETQ. The CDR3 is made up of 12 amino acids. V lost 1 base and J 7 bases, leaving 6 bases between the germline ends. Produced via immunoSEQ multiplex PCR; TCRdb's table is partial and in-frame only. This sample has about 49,000 clones, with about four fifths found just once. This specimen was CD4+ or CD8+ T cells sorted from blood, taken in a trial of the OX40 agonist ivuxolimab. J is TRBJ2-1 and V is TRBV5-1; D is unresolved. This TCR derives from an adult with an advanced solid tumor such as melanoma, head and neck, liver or kidney cancer. This chain's CDR3 is CASSLSWNEQFF. The DNA of the CDR3 is TGCGCCAGCAGCTTGAGCTGGAATGAGCAGTTCTTC.